The 23 T cell receptor beta chains below all came from one sample that was sequenced in a study of T cell clonality in common variable immunodeficiency. Antigens for these TCRs are unknown. General study results and limits: Reportedly, TCR beta sequences from common variable immunodeficiency showed fewer deletions and N-nucleotide insertions.

Libraries were prepared by immunoSEQ multiplex PCR; TCRdb keeps only in-frame clonotypes and omits some of them. The sample was found to contain roughly 3,000 clones, and every one recurs. The sample was peripheral blood mononuclear cells. The receptors derive from a human donor with common variable immunodeficiency.

As for this clone: Sequencing ends 3 residues short of the CDR3 end; the germline J gene provides the rest. V is TRBV19 and J is TRBJ2-1; TRBD1 aligns across 12 bases. With V trimmed by 6 bases and J by 9 bases, 9 bases remained unmatched. The CDR3 loop spans 15 amino acids. Germline-derived CDR1 and CDR2 are LNHDA and SQIVND (reference sequence). The sequenced part of the CDR3 DNA is TGTGCCAGTAGCTCCGAGGGACAGGGGGCTGGTGAG. Its translation is CASSSEGQGAGE. The CDR3, in full, reads CASSSEGQGAGEQFF.

The sample holds a few counts of this clone. The sequence runs out 3 residues before the end of the CDR3; the remainder is reconstructed from the germline J gene. The chain is built from TRBV7-8 and TRBJ2-7; 8 bases map to TRBD1. J gave up 5 bases and V 4 bases, and 7 bases lay outside the gene matches. CDR1 is SGHVS and CDR2 is FQNEAQ in the germline V gene. The CDR3 totals 14 residues. The sequenced CDR3 bases are TGTGCCAGCAGCTCGGACAGGGTAAACCACGAG. This gives the protein CASSSDRVNHE. In full, the CDR3 reads CASSSDRVNHEQYF.

This clone occurred many times. With the read ending 3 residues before the CDR3 end, the germline J gene is used to fill in that end. V usage is TRBV29-1 and J usage is TRBJ2-3; maybe TRBD2 (6 bases). The germline V gene has CDR1 SQVTM and CDR2 ANQGSEA. V lost 8 bases and J lost 4, with 19 bases in between. This CDR3 has 14 amino acids. The CDR3 spells CSLSNGEAPDTQYF. The sequenced CDR3 bases are TGCAGCTTATCCAACGGGGAGGCGCCAGATACG.

With regard to this clone: The read is 3 residues too short to cover the CDR3 end, so that end is filled in from the germline J gene. The chain combines TRBV20-1 with TRBJ1-1; D is unresolved. V lost 3 bases and J 4 bases, leaving 9 bases between the germline ends. This CDR3 has 12 residues. The V gene's germline CDR1 is DFQATT and CDR2 SNEGSKA (reference sequence). The CDR3 bases that were read are TGCAGTGCTAGCCGGGTGGGCACTGAA. Amino acid sequence: CSASRVGTE. The CDR3, in full, reads CSASRVGTEAFF.

Notes on this clone: The read terminates 3 residues ahead of where the CDR3 ends, so the germline J gene completes it. V usage is TRBV7-9 and J usage is TRBJ2-7, with D maybe TRBD2 (6 bases). Germline assignment: CDR1 SEHNR and CDR2 FQNEAQ (reference sequence). V gave up 5 bases and J gave up 4 bases, with 12 bases separating them. This CDR3 is built from 13 residues. The covered CDR3 bases are TGTGCCAGCAGCCTCGGGACTTTATACGAG. Translation: CASSLGTLYE. The full CDR3 sequence reads CASSLGTLYEQYF. Variable domain in full (rest from reference TRBV7-9 and TRBJ2-7): DTGVSQNPRHKITKRGQNVTFRCDPISEHNRLYWYRQTLGQGPEFLTYFQNEAQLEKSRLLSDRFSAERPKGSFSTLEIQRTEQGDSAMYLCASSLGTLYEQYFGPGTRLTVT.

Of note for this clone: The read comes to an end 3 residues before the CDR3 does, leaving the germline J gene to fill in the end. V is TRBV7-2 and J is TRBJ2-1, with 7 bases aligning to TRBD1. The junction had 9 bases not matched to a gene; V was cut back by 5 bases and J by 8 bases. This CDR3 region has 14 residues. CDR1 SGHTA and CDR2 FQGNSA come from the germline V gene. CDR3 DNA (partial): TGTGCCAGCAGCCGAAATCAAGGGGGCGATGAG. Amino acid sequence: CASSRNQGGDE. The entire CDR3 sequence reads CASSRNQGGDEQFF.

With regard to this clone: The read ends 3 residues early relative to the CDR3; the germline J gene fills the gap. V usage is TRBV19 and J usage is TRBJ1-6; a possible D gene is TRBD1 (5 bases). Germline CDR1 reads LNHDA; CDR2 reads SQIVND (reference sequence). The CDR3 runs to 12 residues. The germline V and J ends were trimmed by 5 bases and 10 bases, with 9 bases remaining between them. The CDR3 DNA, read in part, is TGTGCCAGTAGTCGCGGGGACTCACCC. Translating it yields CASSRGDSP. The entire CDR3 protein is CASSRGDSPLHF.

In this sample, this clone turned up a few times. The CDR3 end lies 3 residues beyond the end of the read and is filled in from the germline J gene. This chain links TRBV29-1 with TRBJ2-5, with a possible D match to TRBD1 (8 bases). V lost 5 bases, J lost 6 bases, and 13 bases lay in between. CDR1 is SQVTM, CDR2 ANQGSEA, per germline. The CDR3 runs 12 residues. This chain's CDR3 is CSVPQGGKTQYF. CDR3 bases read: TGCAGCGTTCCACAGGGGGGGAAGACC.

This clone turned up a few times. Sequencing ends 3 residues short of the CDR3 end; the germline J gene provides the rest. This chain uses TRBV7-7 with TRBJ2-3, with TRBD2 matching over 7 bases. V lost 5 bases, J lost 2 bases, and 7 bases stayed unmatched. The germline gives CDR1 SSHAT, CDR2 FNYEAQ (reference sequence). CDR3 length equals 15 residues. CDR3 sequence: CASSPQGLDTDTQYF. CDR3 DNA (partial): TGTGCCAGCAGCCCCCAAGGACTAGACACAGATACG.

This clone was counted between two and nine times. The read ends 3 residues before the CDR3 terminus; that terminus is restored from the germline J gene. This chain connects TRBV7-8 to TRBJ2-7, with TRBD1 matching over 7 bases. This CDR3 spans 14 amino acids. From germline, CDR1 is SGHVS and CDR2 FQNEAQ. The J segment lost 4 bases and the V segment lost 5 bases, leaving 8 bases of the junction unmatched. The CDR3 bases that were read are TGTGCCAGCAGCGTAGTCCGGGACAGTTACGAG. Its translation is CASSVVRDSYE. The full-length CDR3 reads as CASSVVRDSYEQYF.

As to this clone: The read is 3 residues too short to cover the CDR3 end, so that end is filled in from the germline J gene. This chain joins TRBV18 and TRBJ1-3; D unclear. The CDR3 is 14 residues long. Germline V gene sequence: CDR1 KGHSH, CDR2 LQKENI. Trimming took 4 bases from V and 0 from J, leaving 7 bases between them. CDR3 DNA (partial): TGTGCCAGCTCACTTGACTCCTCTGGAAACACC. This encodes CASSLDSSGNT. The full-length CDR3 reads as CASSLDSSGNTIYF.

This clone was observed a few times. The DNA ends 3 residues before the CDR3 does, and the rest of the CDR3 is filled in from the germline J gene. The chain joins TRBV7-9 to TRBJ2-7, with a weak D call TRBD2 (5 bases). The CDR3 extends over 14 amino acids. Looked up from germline, CDR1 is SEHNR and CDR2 is FQNEAQ (reference sequence). The V end lost 2 bases, the J end lost 1 base, and 9 bases lay between the germline ends. The DNA read from the CDR3 is TGTGCCAGCAGCTTACAGGAGGAATCCTACGAG. It yields the protein CASSLQEESYE. The entire CDR3 reads CASSLQEESYEQYF.

Regarding this clone: The read halts 3 residues ahead of the CDR3 end, with the missing end drawn from the germline J gene. V is TRBV30 and J is TRBJ2-1; no reliable D call. V was clipped by 4 bases and J by 6 bases, with 4 bases between them. The CDR3 totals 10 residues. Germline CDR1 reads GTSNPN; CDR2 reads SVGIG (reference sequence). This chain's CDR3 is CAWNSNEQFF. The covered CDR3 bases are TGTGCCTGGAATAGCAATGAG.

With respect to this clone: The sequenced fragment ends 3 residues before the CDR3 boundary, so the rest is inferred from the germline J gene. V and J are TRBV6-9 and TRBJ1-1; 10 nucleotides line up with TRBD1. CDR3 length: 15 amino acids. V trimming: 2 bases; J trimming: 5 bases; junction bases outside the gene matches: 5. The germline V gene encodes CDR1 MNHGY and CDR2 SVAAGI. The chain's CDR3 is CASSYHGTGVTEAFF. Partial CDR3 DNA: TGTGCCAGCAGTTATCATGGGACAGGGGTTACTGAA.

This clone has at least ten counts. The read ends 3 residues early relative to the CDR3; the germline J gene fills the gap. The chain combines TRBV5-1 with TRBJ2-5, with 10 bases aligning to TRBD1. Germline CDR1 and CDR2: SGHRS and YFSETQ. This CDR3 has 16 amino acids. Trimming took 2 bases from V and 1 from J; bases not matched to a gene: 5. Partial CDR3 DNA: TGCGCCAGCAGCTTTGGGACAGGGGCACCCCAAGAGACC. It encodes CASSFGTGAPQET. The whole CDR3 reads CASSFGTGAPQETQYF.

A remark on this clone: Coverage ceases 3 residues before the CDR3 finishes, and the germline J gene fills in the end. V gene TRBV18 combines with J gene TRBJ2-3; D may be TRBD1 (6 bases). The CDR3 runs to 14 residues. Germline assignment: CDR1 KGHSH and CDR2 LQKENI. V lost 7 bases and J lost 2, with 13 bases in between. CDR3 region: CASWQGYTTDTQYF. CDR3 DNA, as far as it was read: TGTGCCAGCTGGCAGGGGTATACCACAGATACG.

This clone was seen repeatedly, ten times or more. The missing CDR3 end, 3 residues past where the read stops, is filled in from the germline J gene. V usage is TRBV5-5 and J usage is TRBJ1-5; D possibly corresponds to TRBD1 (5 bases). CDR1 is SGHKS, CDR2 YYEKEE, per germline (reference sequence). The CDR3 is 14 amino acids. V was shortened by 2 bases and J by 7 bases, with 13 bases between the two germline ends. CDR3 residues: CASSFQGAGQPQHF. CDR3 DNA (partial): TGTGCCAGCAGCTTTCAGGGCGCGGGGCAGCCC.

Concerning this clone: The read ends 3 residues early relative to the CDR3; the germline J gene fills the gap. V is TRBV20-1 and J is TRBJ2-1, with TRBD2 identical over 11 bases. The germline CDR1 and CDR2 sequences are DFQATT and SNEGSKA (reference sequence). CDR3 length: 15 amino acids. Trimming cost V 5 bases and J 2 bases; bases outside gene matches: 5. The CDR3 loop is CSAPRLAGTYNEQFF. CDR3 DNA (partial): TGCAGTGCTCCCCGACTAGCGGGAACCTACAATGAG.

A word on this clone: The DNA ends 3 residues before the CDR3 does, and the rest of the CDR3 is filled in from the germline J gene. This chain links TRBV19 with TRBJ2-2; the D is unclear. With 6 bases removed from V and 3 bases from J, the gap between germline ends came to 8 bases. Germline CDR1 and CDR2: LNHDA and SQIVND (reference sequence). This CDR3 has 13 amino acids. The sequenced CDR3 bases are TGTGCCAGTAGCGAACATCACACCGGGGAG. Amino acid sequence: CASSEHHTGE. In full, the CDR3 reads CASSEHHTGELFF. Using reference TRBV19 and TRBJ2-2 for the parts outside the CDR3, the full variable domain is DGGITQSPKYLFRKEGQNVTLSCEQNLNHDAMYWYRQDPGQGLRLIYYSQIVNDFQKGDIAEGYSVSREKKESFPLTVTSAQKNPTAFYLCASSEHHTGELFFGEGSRLTVL.

There are many counts of this clone. Read data end 3 residues before the CDR3 end; the end is taken from the germline J gene. The rearrangement joins TRBV30 to TRBJ2-3; TRBD2 is a possible D gene (6 bases). Germline CDR1 is GTSNPN and CDR2 is SVGIG (reference sequence). Trimming took off 3 bases at V and 4 bases at J, with 11 bases between the two ends. The CDR3 loop spans 13 amino acids. The part of the CDR3 DNA that was read is TGTGCCTGGAGCCGGGGGTCAGCAGATACG. It translates to CAWSRGSADT. The whole CDR3 region reads CAWSRGSADTQYF.

With respect to this clone: Mismatch with germline at one junction end may stem from a read error. Sequencing ends 3 residues short of the CDR3 end; the germline J gene provides the rest. The chain combines TRBV7-3 with TRBJ1-2, with 7 bases that match TRBD1. CDR1 and CDR2 (germline): SGHTA, FQGTGA. The CDR3 is 13 residues long. The CDR3 bases that were read are TGTTCCAGCAGCATGGGACAGTACTATGGC. Translating it yields CSSSMGQYYG. The CDR3 as a whole reads CSSSMGQYYGYTF. Complete variable domain (other parts from reference TRBV7-3 and TRBJ1-2): GAGVSQTPSNKVTEKGKYVELRCDPISGHTALYWYRQSLGQGPEFLIYFQGTGAADDSGLPNDRFFAVRPEGSVSTLKIQRTERGDSAVYLCSSSMGQYYGYTFGSGTRLTVV.

This clone was seen more than once but under ten times. CDR3 amino acids: CSARASGHQYEQYF. The covered CDR3 bases are TGCAGTGCTAGAGCCTCGGGACACCAGTACGAG. The chain carries TRBV20-1 and TRBJ2-7; D perhaps matches TRBD1 (6 bases). The read finishes 3 residues shy of the CDR3 end, and the germline J gene is used to complete it. Germline V gene sequence: CDR1 DFQATT, CDR2 SNEGSKA (reference sequence). The CDR3 extends over 14 amino acids. V was pared by 1 base and J by 4 bases, with 14 bases between.

This clone has ten or more counts. The read ends 3 residues before the CDR3 terminus; that terminus is restored from the germline J gene. The chain joins TRBV18 to TRBJ2-5; 9 positions match TRBD1. V lost 2 bases, J lost 5 bases, and 9 bases stayed unmatched. CDR1 is KGHSH, CDR2 LQKENI, per germline. CDR3 size: 16 residues. The CDR3 bases that were read are TGTGCCAGCTCACCATCCACCGGGACAGGGACGGAGACC. Protein sequence: CASSPSTGTGTET. The complete CDR3 sequence is CASSPSTGTGTETQYF.